The clone carrying this TCR beta chain has just one count. No antigen is known for it. PCR employed 60 Vbeta and 13 Jbeta primers. Assay used: immunoSEQ multiplex PCR; TCRdb lists only in-frame clones, some missing. The repertoire holds some 250,000 clones, over 80% seen once, with roughly 5% in the top ten. This sample is part of a study of cytomegalovirus exposure and HLA in healthy donors. Findings of the study overall: TCR sequences were mostly rare, though some public TCRs occurred in many donors.

CDR1 is SEHNR, CDR2 FQNEAQ, per germline (reference sequence). The J segment lost 1 base and the V segment lost 7 bases, leaving 8 bases of the junction unmatched. The length of the CDR3 is 15 residues. The TCR was taken from a woman between 40 and 55 years old in good health and CMV-seropositive. V is TRBV7-9 and J is TRBJ1-1; 8 nucleotides match TRBD1. The material sequenced was PBMCs. This CDR3 is CASTRGGTGNTEAFF. In DNA, the CDR3 is TGTGCCAGCACTCGGGGAGGGACAGGGAACACTGAAGCTTTCTTT.